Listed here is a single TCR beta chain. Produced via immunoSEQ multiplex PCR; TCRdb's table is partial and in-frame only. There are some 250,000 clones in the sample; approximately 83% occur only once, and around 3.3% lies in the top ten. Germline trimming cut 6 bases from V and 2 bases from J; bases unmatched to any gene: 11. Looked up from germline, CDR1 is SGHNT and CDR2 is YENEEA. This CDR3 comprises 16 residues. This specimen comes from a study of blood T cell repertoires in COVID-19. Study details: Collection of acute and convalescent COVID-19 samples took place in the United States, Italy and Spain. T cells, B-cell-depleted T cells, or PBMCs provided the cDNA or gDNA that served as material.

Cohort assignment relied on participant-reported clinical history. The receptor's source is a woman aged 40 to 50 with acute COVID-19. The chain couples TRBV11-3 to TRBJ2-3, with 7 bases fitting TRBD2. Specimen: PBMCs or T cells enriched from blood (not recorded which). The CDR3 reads CASRVDWAGATDTQYF. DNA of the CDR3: TGTGCCAGCAGGGTGGACTGGGCGGGAGCCACAGATACGCAGTATTTT.